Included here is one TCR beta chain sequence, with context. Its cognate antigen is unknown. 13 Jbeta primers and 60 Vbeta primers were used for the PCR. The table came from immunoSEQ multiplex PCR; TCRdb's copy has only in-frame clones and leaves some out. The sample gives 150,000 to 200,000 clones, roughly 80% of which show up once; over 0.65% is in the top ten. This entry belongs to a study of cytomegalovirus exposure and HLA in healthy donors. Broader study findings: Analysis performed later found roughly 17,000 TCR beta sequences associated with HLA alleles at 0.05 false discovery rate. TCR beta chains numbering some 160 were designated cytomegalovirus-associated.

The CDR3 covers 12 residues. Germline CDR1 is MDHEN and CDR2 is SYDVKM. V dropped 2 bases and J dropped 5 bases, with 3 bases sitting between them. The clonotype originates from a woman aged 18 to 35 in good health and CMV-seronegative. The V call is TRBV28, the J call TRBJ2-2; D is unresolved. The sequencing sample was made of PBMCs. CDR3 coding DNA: TGTGCCAGCAGTTTACAGACCGGGGAGCTGTTTTTT. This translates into CASSLQTGELFF.